The source of this T cell receptor (beta chain) is a study of CD4+ T cells in melanoma. Notes on the study in general: Reportedly, melanoma neoantigen-specific CD4+ T cells showed varied differentiation states. CD8+ T cell, macrophage and B cell function reportedly correlated with neoantigen-specific CD4+ T cells.

Assay: immunoSEQ multiplex PCR; the TCRdb copy retains only in-frame clones and omits some. The profile shows around 130,000 clones, 80% to 95% of them singletons. The CDR3 totals 13 residues. Germline trimming cut 8 bases from V and 0 bases from J; bases unmatched to any gene: 4. The germline gives CDR1 ENHRY, CDR2 SYGVKD. A word on this clone: No antigen is known for it.

The J gene is TRBJ2-7, the V gene TRBV10-3; the match to TRBD1 covers 7 bases. The receptor was isolated from a human donor with melanoma. The chain's CDR3 is CAIGQDPSYEQYF. CDR3 DNA: TGTGCCATCGGACAGGATCCCTCCTACGAGCAGTACTTC.